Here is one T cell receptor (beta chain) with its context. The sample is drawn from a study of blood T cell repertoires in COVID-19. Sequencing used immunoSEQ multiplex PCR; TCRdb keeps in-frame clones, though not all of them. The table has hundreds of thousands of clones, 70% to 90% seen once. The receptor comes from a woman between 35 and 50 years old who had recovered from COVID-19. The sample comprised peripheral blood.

In DNA form, the CDR3 reads TGTGCCAGCTCACCACCTGGGCGCACCGGGGAGCTGTTTTTT. Amino acids: CASSPPGRTGELFF. The chain couples TRBV18 to TRBJ2-2; D gene uncertain. CDR3 length equals 14 residues. Germline V gene lookup returns CDR1 KGHSH and CDR2 LQKENI. The germline V and J ends were trimmed by 0 bases and 4 bases, with 6 bases remaining between them.